The rows below give T cell receptor beta chains drawn from one sample of a study of T-cell memory formation after mild COVID-19. TCRdb re-called the 5' RACE reads with MiXCR, one entry per CDR3 protein. The sample shows about 110,000 distinct CDR3 sequences, roughly 19% of them seen only once. The source material was PBMCs or a T cell subset sorted from them (not recorded which). The receptor set was obtained from a young man who had mild COVID-19 (a few samples of this study predate the infection). Cell type and time point are not known. Each CDR3 is given with its conserved first and last residue. The D gene is left open where the match is weak. Size is stated for part of the rows, as once, few or many counts, or as a class when the clone is expanded.

clone size	V gene	J gene	D gene	CDR3 DNA	CDR3 protein
-	TRBV7-3	TRBJ2-5	-	TGTGCCAGCAGCTTAGACCCCCAGGGGACCCAGTACTTC	CASSLDPQGTQYF
few	TRBV20-1	TRBJ2-3	TRBD2	TGCAGTGCTAGTACCCGGGGGGGACCTATCTGGTATACGCAGTATTTT	CSASTRGGPIWYTQYF
few	TRBV27	TRBJ1-6	TRBD1	TGTGCCAGCAATCACAGGGGGCCAAATTCACCCCTCCACTTT	CASNHRGPNSPLHF
-	TRBV9	TRBJ2-6	-	TGTGCCAGCAGCGCACAATTTCGGGGCGGTGGGGCCAACGTCCTGACTTTC	CASSAQFRGGGANVLTF
-	TRBV5-1	TRBJ1-2	TRBD1	TGCGCCAGCAGCTTGGCCTCAGGGGGCGCCTCCTATGGCTACACCTTC	CASSLASGGASYGYTF
few	TRBV7-9	TRBJ2-1	TRBD2	TGTGCCAGCAGCCCGCGACTAGCGGGGGACAATGAGCAGTTCTTC	CASSPRLAGDNEQFF
-	TRBV9	TRBJ1-3	-	TGTGCCAGCAGCGTAGAGGCAATCACTGGAAACACCATATATTTT	CASSVEAITGNTIYF
many	TRBV12-3/TRBV12-4	TRBJ2-1	TRBD2	TGTGCCAGCAGGTCCGGGACTAGCGGGGCCAATGAGCAGTTCTTC	CASRSGTSGANEQFF
many	TRBV6-5	TRBJ1-1	-	TGTGCCAGCAGTTACGTCAGTTCCACCACTGAAGCTTTCTTT	CASSYVSSTTEAFF
-	TRBV7-2	TRBJ1-2	TRBD1	TGTGCCAGCAGCATAAACCCGGGACAGAGCTATGGCTACACCTTC	CASSINPGQSYGYTF
few	TRBV5-1	TRBJ2-1	-	TGCGCCAGCAGCTTCGGAACAGGGAATGAGCAGTTCTTC	CASSFGTGNEQFF
-	TRBV21-1	TRBJ1-4	-	TGTGCCAGCAGCTCGACGGGATCAACTAATGAAAAACTGTTTTTT	CASSSTGSTNEKLFF
few	TRBV18	TRBJ2-5	TRBD2	TGTGCCAGCTCACCACCGTCACTAGCGGAGCAGACCCAGTACTTC	CASSPPSLAEQTQYF
-	TRBV7-2	TRBJ1-6	-	TGTGCCAGCGGCGTCCCCGATTCACCCCTCCACTTT	CASGVPDSPLHF
-	TRBV6-4	TRBJ2-5	TRBD2	TGTGCCAGCAGTGAACTAGCGGGGACGAAGGAGACCCAGTACTTC	CASSELAGTKETQYF
-	TRBV29-1	TRBJ1-3	-	TGCAGCGTTGGGACAAGAACCTCTGGAAACACCATATATTTT	CSVGTRTSGNTIYF
-	TRBV5-1	TRBJ1-1	-	TGCGCCAGCAGCTTGGCCCCGGTGGGCACTGAAGCTTTCTTT	CASSLAPVGTEAFF
-	TRBV7-2	TRBJ2-5	-	TGTGCCAGCAGCGCCGGGACGGGAGAGACCCAGTACTTC	CASSAGTGETQYF
-	TRBV14	TRBJ2-5	-	TGTGCCAGCAGCCAAGGCACCGGGACTGGCGGAGAGACCCAGTACTTC	CASSQGTGTGGETQYF
-	TRBV6-4	TRBJ2-5	TRBD1	TGTGCCAGTACGACACAGGGGGCTTTAGAGACCCAGTACTTC	CASTTQGALETQYF
-	TRBV19	TRBJ1-1	-	TGTGCCAGTAGTATTCGGGGAAACACTGAAGCTTTCTTT	CASSIRGNTEAFF
-	TRBV5-1	TRBJ2-2	-	TGCGCCAGCAGCTTGGATATCCAATCGGCCAGGGAGCTGTTTTTT	CASSLDIQSARELFF
-	TRBV5-1	TRBJ1-5	TRBD1	TGCGCCAGCAGCGACGGGACAGTGAATCAGCCCCAGCATTTT	CASSDGTVNQPQHF
-	TRBV7-9	TRBJ2-2	-	TGTGCCAGCAGCTTAAACTTGAACACCGGGGAGCTGTTTTTT	CASSLNLNTGELFF
-	TRBV12-3/TRBV12-4	TRBJ2-1	TRBD2	TGTGCCAGCAGCCGGACTAGCGATGAGCAGTTCTTC	CASSRTSDEQFF
-	TRBV4-3	TRBJ2-3	-	TGCGCCAGCAGCCCCTCGATGGAACGGTTGTGGGATACGCAGTATTTT	CASSPSMERLWDTQYF
-	TRBV19	TRBJ1-5	-	TGTGCGATAGGACAGATGGATCAGCCCCAGCATTTT	CAIGQMDQPQHF
-	TRBV7-6	TRBJ1-5	-	TGTGCCAGCAGCTTAGGGGGAGGGCAGCCCCAGCATTTT	CASSLGGGQPQHF
-	TRBV12-3/TRBV12-4	TRBJ2-3	TRBD2	TGTGCCAGCAGTCCTCGGCTAGCGGGGGGCGCAGATACGCAGTATTTT	CASSPRLAGGADTQYF
-	TRBV12-5	TRBJ2-5	-	TGTGCTAGTGGTTTGGTAGGGGGAGAGACCCAGTACTTC	CASGLVGGETQYF
-	TRBV12-3/TRBV12-4	TRBJ1-4	TRBD1	TGTGCCAGCAGTTTCGGGACAGAGTCCGAAAAACTGTTTTTT	CASSFGTESEKLFF
-	TRBV7-2	TRBJ1-1	-	TGTGCCAGCAGCCTAACAAGGAACACTGAAGCTTTCTTT	CASSLTRNTEAFF
few	TRBV7-2	TRBJ1-3	-	TGTGCCAGCAGCTTAGTAGGGTCGGGGGTTTCTGGAAACACCATATATTTT	CASSLVGSGVSGNTIYF
few	TRBV7-2	TRBJ1-6	-	TGTGCCAGCAGCGAACGGACAGTGAGCTCCTATAATTCACCCCTCCACTTT	CASSERTVSSYNSPLHF
-	TRBV3-1	TRBJ2-3	-	TGTGCCAGCAGCCAGGTTCGACAGCTGCAGTATTTT	CASSQVRQLQYF
-	TRBV25-1	TRBJ1-6	-	TGTGCCAGCAGCGCGACGGAGAATTCACCCCTCCACTTT	CASSATENSPLHF
few	TRBV9	TRBJ2-3	-	TGTGCCAGCAGCGCCAACCCGGCCAGCGGGTACACAGATACGCAGTATTTT	CASSANPASGYTDTQYF
-	TRBV5-1	TRBJ1-2	TRBD1	TGCGCCAGCAGTTCCCGACAGGGCGCCCTCGCCGGTGGCTACACCTTC	CASSSRQGALAGGYTF
-	TRBV20-1	TRBJ1-5	-	TGCAGTGCTAGAGATAGCCGGCTCGGGAGGCCCCAGCATTTT	CSARDSRLGRPQHF
-	TRBV29-1	TRBJ1-4	-	TGCAGCGTTGGCCCGCGGGCATCGGAAAAACTGTTTTTT	CSVGPRASEKLFF
many	TRBV12-3/TRBV12-4	TRBJ1-1	-	TGTGCCAGCAGTTTACAGAACACTGAAGCTTTCTTT	CASSLQNTEAFF
few	TRBV2	TRBJ2-3	TRBD2	TGTGCCAGCACCGGGACTAGCGGGAATACGCAGTATTTT	CASTGTSGNTQYF
few	TRBV15	TRBJ2-7	TRBD2	TGTGCCACCAGCAGAGGCGGGGGGAGCGACGAGCAGTACTTC	CATSRGGGSDEQYF
-	TRBV20-1	TRBJ2-7	TRBD1	TGCAGTGCTAGGGGACAGATTTCGCCCTACGAGCAGTACTTC	CSARGQISPYEQYF
-	TRBV6-6	TRBJ1-5	-	TGTGCCAGCAGTTACGACGATTCTCAGCCCCAGCATTTT	CASSYDDSQPQHF
few	TRBV11-2	TRBJ2-2	-	TGTGCCAGCAGCCCGCCCAGACAGTTAAACACCGGGGAGCTGTTTTTT	CASSPPRQLNTGELFF
-	TRBV20-1	TRBJ1-1	-	TGCAGTGCTTCGGTGAACACTGAAGCTTTCTTT	CSASVNTEAFF
-	TRBV7-2	TRBJ2-3	TRBD1	TGTGCCAGCAGCTTCGCCGGGACAGCCGGCACAGATACGCAGTATTTT	CASSFAGTAGTDTQYF
-	TRBV9	TRBJ2-3	-	TGTGCCAGCACCGTACTCGGAGAGGGCACAGATACGCAGTATTTT	CASTVLGEGTDTQYF